A single sample gave rise to the 10 T cell receptor beta chains below, sequenced in a study of T cell changes during pregnancy in multiple sclerosis (dated by TCRdb to about 2019). Library prep was done by the immunoSEQ multiplex PCR assay. TCRdb obtained this table from immuneACCESS and retained in-frame rearrangements with V and J assigned. These tables miss some clones; where compared with another copy, unresolved V genes account for less than half of the shortfall, and the remainder is unexplained. In this sample the table shows some 100,000 clones, about 92% of which occur a single time. The top ten clonotypes cover 1% to 1.5% of the sample. This specimen was peripheral blood, taken in the second trimester of pregnancy. These receptors were obtained from a female donor with multiple sclerosis, enrolled in a pregnancy study.

This clone was counted once. This chain links TRBV19 with TRBJ2-6; 7 bases are shared with TRBD1. The junction had 10 bases not matched to a gene; V was cut back by 7 bases and J by 4 bases. Germline V gives CDR1 LNHDA, CDR2 SQIVND (reference sequence). The CDR3 has 16 residues. The chain's CDR3 is CASKEGAITGANVLTF. Written as DNA, the CDR3 is TGTGCCAGTAAAGAGGGGGCAATAACAGGGGCCAACGTCCTGACTTTC.

V usage is TRBV25-1 and J usage is TRBJ1-1; TRBD1 agrees at 9 bases. From germline, CDR1 is MGHDK and CDR2 SYGVNS. This CDR3 is built from 12 residues. V was pared by 4 bases and J by 9 bases, with 3 bases of the junction left unmatched. The CDR3 reads CASSGGTGQAFF. In nucleotides, the CDR3 is TGTGCCAGCAGTGGGGGGACAGGGCAAGCTTTCTTT.

This chain links TRBV5-1 with TRBJ2-1; 12 nucleotides align to TRBD1. The CDR3 runs 15 residues. CDR1 and CDR2 (germline): SGHRS, YFSETQ. V shed 4 bases, J shed 10 bases, and the junction held 9 bases outside the gene matches. The CDR3 is CASSPGTGGLAEQFF. CDR3 in DNA: TGCGCCAGCAGCCCTGGGACAGGGGGCCTAGCGGAGCAGTTCTTC.

Only a few counts were recorded for this clone. CDR3 bases: TGTGCCAGCAGCCAGGGCCATAATAGCAATCAGCCCCAGCATTTT. Translation gives CASSQGHNSNQPQHF. The chain combines TRBV4-2 with TRBJ1-5; D is undetermined. CDR1 is LGHNA and CDR2 is YNFKEQ in the germline V gene. The CDR3 totals 15 residues. With 3 bases removed from V and 0 bases from J, the gap between germline ends came to 9 bases.

The chain uses TRBV25-1 and TRBJ1-1, with 11 bases fitting TRBD1. CDR3 length: 14 amino acids. V trimming: 4 bases; J trimming: 7 bases; junction bases outside the gene matches: 5. Germline CDR1 is MGHDK and CDR2 is SYGVNS. The CDR3 here is CASSGPGTGGEAFF. The DNA for the CDR3 is TGTGCCAGCAGTGGCCCCGGGACAGGGGGTGAAGCTTTCTTT.

The chain is built from TRBV29-1 and TRBJ1-3; weak D call: TRBD1 (6 bases). Trimming removed 3 bases at V and 8 bases at J, with 14 bases between. Germline loops: CDR1 SQVTM, CDR2 ANQGSEA. The CDR3 is made up of 13 amino acids. DNA of the CDR3: TGCAGCGTTGACCAGGGGAAGGGGGACACCATATATTTT. Its protein product is CSVDQGKGDTIYF.

The chain is built from TRBV14 and TRBJ2-7; D call uncertain. CDR1 and CDR2 (germline): SGHDN, FVKESK. The CDR3 is 15 residues long. The ends were cut back, 4 bases at V and 4 bases at J, with 17 bases in the middle. For the CDR3, the DNA is TGTGCCAGCAGCCCAGAGAACTGGGCCCGGTACGAGCAGTACTTC. Translation gives CASSPENWARYEQYF. Based on the CDR3 plus reference TRBV14 and TRBJ2-7, the full variable domain is EAGVTQFPSHSVIEKGQTVTLRCDPISGHDNLYWYRRVMGKEIKFLLHFVKESKQDESGMPNNRFLAERTGGTYSTLKVQPAELEDSGVYFCASSPENWARYEQYFGPGTRLTVT.

This clone was seen a handful of times. The chain links TRBV11-2 to TRBJ1-3, with 7 bases lining up with TRBD1. The CDR3 spans 15 residues. CDR1 and CDR2 from the germline V gene are SGHAT and FQNNGV. J lost 3 bases, V lost 4 bases, and 6 bases had no gene match. The CDR3 nucleotides are TGTGCCAGCAGCTCTTACAGGGGACTTGGAAACACCATATATTTT. Translated: CASSSYRGLGNTIYF.

V gene TRBV2 combines with J gene TRBJ2-5, with TRBD1 matching 10 bases. The germline V gene has CDR1 SNHLY and CDR2 FYNNEI. The CDR3 has 14 amino acids. J was trimmed by 5 bases and V by 7 bases; bases with no gene match: 7. CDR3 DNA: TGTGCCAGCACCCCGGGGACAGGGGCGGAGACCCAGTACTTC. Amino acid sequence: CASTPGTGAETQYF.

The chain employs TRBV18 and TRBJ1-1; the match to TRBD1 covers 9 bases. The V and J ends lost 3 bases and 1 base, in that order; junction bases with no gene match: 3. Germline CDR1 KGHSH, CDR2 LQKENI. The CDR3 runs 15 residues. The DNA of the CDR3 is TGTGCCAGCTCACCTGAGACAGGGGGGAACACTGAAGCTTTCTTT. It specifies CASSPETGGNTEAFF.